This T cell receptor (beta chain) was captured in a study of neurological immune-mediated disorders. For the unsorted libraries, 2 million PBMCs stored at -80 C served as input. A single record per CDR3 protein comes from TCRdb applying MiXCR to the 5' RACE reads. Seen here are under 75,000 distinct CDR3 sequences, more than 3% observed once, and the top ten hold around 5.2%. The CDR3 is 14 amino acids. The germline V gene has CDR1 MDHEN and CDR2 SYDVKM. Trimming took off 5 bases at V and 2 bases at J, with 13 bases between the two ends. The chain uses TRBV28 and TRBJ2-7, with D perhaps TRBD2 (5 bases). This clonotype originated in a woman aged 45-59 years with multiple sclerosis. The sequenced sample consisted of PBMCs. CDR3 sequence: CASSRAENTYEQYF. The DNA for the CDR3 is TGTGCCAGCAGTCGAGCGGAAAACACCTACGAGCAGTACTTC.